These T cell receptor beta chains were read from a single sample in a study of technical replicates of blood from a few donors. Some clones are missing from TCRdb's copy, which holds only in-frame ones; the method was immunoSEQ multiplex PCR. The sample contains around 68,000 clones, 91% of which appear only once. Material for sequencing was T cells isolated from PBMCs. These receptors came from a human donor in good health. Some clones in this sample may be carry-over from other donors' samples. CDR3s include the opening cysteine and the closing phenylalanine or tryptophan. A D gene is named only where the DNA matches it firmly.

>TRBV30|TRBD1|17|TRBJ1-4
CAWTLDPGTGNNEKLFF
>TRBV7-2|-|18|TRBJ1-4
CASSLAYLAAATNEKLFF
>TRBV5-4|TRBD2|15|TRBJ2-3
CASSFSGGSTDTQYF
>TRBV7-9|TRBD1|15|TRBJ2-5
CASSFGGQEVETQYF
>TRBV28|TRBD2|15|TRBJ2-5
CASSLGTSVGETQYF
>TRBV7-2|TRBD1|15|TRBJ2-3
CASSLGGQGADTQYF
>TRBV4-2|TRBD1|18|TRBJ1-2
CASSQRPTGTNPNYGYTF
>TRBV5-1|TRBD2|16|TRBJ2-1
CASSLPLLADYNEQFF
>TRBV5-1|-|13|TRBJ2-3
CASSSGGTDTQYF
>TRBV18|-|16|TRBJ1-1
CASSPVLYAGWTEAFF
>TRBV12-5|TRBD1|18|TRBJ2-2
CASGSGQGGSLGAGELFF
>TRBV28|TRBD1|17|TRBJ1-5
CASSSGGTFNSNQPQHF
>TRBV2|TRBD2|15|TRBJ2-1
CASSVLAATYNEQFF
>TRBV10-1|-|9|TRBJ2-7
CASSNEQYF
>TRBV18|-|16|TRBJ2-7
CASSPPLPETPYEQYF
>TRBV19|TRBD1|16|TRBJ2-3
CASSKDRGLATDTQYF
>TRBV7-2|-|14|TRBJ2-7
CASSYPGNPYEQYF
>TRBV28|-|16|TRBJ1-3
CASSSLPRGSGNTIYF
>TRBV2|-|13|TRBJ2-7
CASTLSTYYEQYF
>TRBV29-1|-|12|TRBJ1-1
CSARPGSTEAFF
>TRBV10-1|-|14|TRBJ2-2
CASSETSITGELFF
>TRBV10-2|-|15|TRBJ2-5
CASSGLWRYQETQYF
>TRBV2|-|12|TRBJ2-7
CASKQDAYEQYF
>TRBV7-9|-|15|TRBJ2-3
CASSHTGLGTDTQYF
>TRBV19|TRBD2|15|TRBJ2-2
CASSGLAGWSGELFF
>TRBV29-1|-|13|TRBJ1-4
CSVPGGTHEKLFF
>TRBV11-2|-|13|TRBJ1-1
CASTLILNTEAFF
>TRBV7-9|TRBD2|16|TRBJ2-3
CASSPPSGGPWDTQYF
>TRBV19|TRBD2|15|TRBJ2-3
CASSLPGLATDTQYF
>TRBV10-1|TRBD2|15|TRBJ2-2
CASKSGGSNTGELFF
>TRBV10-3|-|12|TRBJ2-7
CAISATSYEQYF
>TRBV28|-|15|TRBJ2-2
CASSRRGGFSGELFF
>TRBV6-1|-|13|TRBJ2-6
CASEISGANVLTF
>TRBV5-1|-|11|TRBJ2-1
CASSFNNEQFF
>TRBV9|TRBD1|12|TRBJ2-3
CASTGTADTQYF
>TRBV7-2|TRBD1|15|TRBJ2-7
CASSMAGTGGYEQYF
>TRBV25-1|-|14|TRBJ1-4
CASSSGTTNEKLFF
>TRBV6-5|TRBD1|16|TRBJ1-4
CASSSDRAGANEKLFF
>TRBV19|TRBD1|15|TRBJ1-1
CASQDRTLMNTEAFF
>TRBV2|TRBD1|15|TRBJ1-5
CASSAPDRERQPQHF
>TRBV7-9|TRBD1|16|TRBJ2-7
CASSSIGDSKDYEQYF
>TRBV7-9|TRBD2|16|TRBJ2-3
CASSLGTSGMTDTQYF
>TRBV5-1|-|13|TRBJ1-5
CASSLALNQPQHF
>TRBV29-1|TRBD1|14|TRBJ1-1
CSAGTGAHRTEAFF
>TRBV5-5|-|14|TRBJ1-2
CASSLAGGGGGYTF
>TRBV28|-|14|TRBJ2-6
CASSRDSGANVLTF
>TRBV30|-|16|TRBJ2-2
CAWSVLLVTRTGELFF
>TRBV7-2|TRBD2|16|TRBJ2-2
CASSSAGTSGTGELFF